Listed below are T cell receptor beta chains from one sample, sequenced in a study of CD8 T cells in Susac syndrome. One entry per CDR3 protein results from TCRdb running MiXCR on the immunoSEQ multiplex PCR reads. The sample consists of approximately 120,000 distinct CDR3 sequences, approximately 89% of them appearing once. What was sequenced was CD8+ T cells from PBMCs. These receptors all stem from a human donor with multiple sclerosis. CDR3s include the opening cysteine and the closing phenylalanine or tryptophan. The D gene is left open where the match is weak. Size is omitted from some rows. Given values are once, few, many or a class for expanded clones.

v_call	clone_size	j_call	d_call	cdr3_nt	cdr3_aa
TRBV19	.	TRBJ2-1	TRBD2	TGTGCCAGTAGTACCGGACTAGCGGGAAGTTACAATGAGCAGTTCTTC	CASSTGLAGSYNEQFF
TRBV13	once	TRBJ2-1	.	TGTGCCAGCAGCTTAGGGCTCAGTAGGTACAATGAGCAGTTCTTC	CASSLGLSRYNEQFF
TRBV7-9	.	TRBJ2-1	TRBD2	TGTGCCAGCAGCGCCCAGACTAGCGGGGCCTACAATGAGCAGTTCTTC	CASSAQTSGAYNEQFF
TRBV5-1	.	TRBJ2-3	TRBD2	TGCGCCAGCAGCTTGCAGCGGGAAGTCACAGATACGCAGTATTTT	CASSLQREVTDTQYF
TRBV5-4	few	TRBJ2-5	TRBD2	TGTGCCAGCAGCTGGACTAGCGGGGGTCAAGAGACCCAGTACTTC	CASSWTSGGQETQYF
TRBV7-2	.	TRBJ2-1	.	TGTGCCAGCAGCTTAGCCCCCGGGACTCCTTCCTATGAGCAGTTCTTC	CASSLAPGTPSYEQFF
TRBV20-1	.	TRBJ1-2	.	TGCAGTGCTATCGGGGAAGACTATGGCTACACCTTC	CSAIGEDYGYTF
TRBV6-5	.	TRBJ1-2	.	TGTGCCAGCAGTTACTCGAGGACGGGAGCTATAAATGGCTACACCTTC	CASSYSRTGAINGYTF
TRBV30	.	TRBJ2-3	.	TGTGCCTGGAGGGAAAGAGTCACAGATACGCAGTATTTT	CAWRERVTDTQYF
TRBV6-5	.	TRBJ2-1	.	TGTGCCAGCAGTTACGAAGCCCAAAGCTCCTACAATGAGCAGTTCTTC	CASSYEAQSSYNEQFF
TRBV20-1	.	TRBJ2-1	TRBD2	TGCAGTGCTCCCCTCTTGACTAGCGGGAGGAGAAATGAGCAGTTCTTC	CSAPLLTSGRRNEQFF
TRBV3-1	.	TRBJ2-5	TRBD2	TGTGCCAGCGGACTAGCGGGAGGGGGAGAGACCCAGTACTTC	CASGLAGGGETQYF
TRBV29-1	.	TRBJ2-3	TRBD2	TGCAGCGTTGACGGACTAGCGGGGGGGGGAGATACGCAGTATTTT	CSVDGLAGGGDTQYF
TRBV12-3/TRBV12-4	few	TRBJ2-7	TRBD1	TGTGCCAGCAGCTCCCCCCGGACAGGGTTCTACGAGCAGTACTTC	CASSSPRTGFYEQYF
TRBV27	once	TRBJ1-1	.	TGTGCCAGCAGTTTTGTGGGATACCTCTCGAACACTGAAGCTTTCTTT	CASSFVGYLSNTEAFF
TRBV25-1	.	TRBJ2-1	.	TGTGCCAGCACCCAGCGAGAGGGCCCCTCCTACAATGAGCAGTTCTTC	CASTQREGPSYNEQFF
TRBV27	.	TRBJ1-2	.	TGTGCCAGCAGCCTTTCGGCGGGGGAAGCTAACTATGGCTACACCTTC	CASSLSAGEANYGYTF
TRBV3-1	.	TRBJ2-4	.	TGTGCCAGCAGCCAAGACGCCGTGGCTGGAAACATTCAGTACTTC	CASSQDAVAGNIQYF